What follows are 10 T cell receptor beta chains derived from one specimen sequenced in a study of OX40 agonist ivuxolimab in advanced cancers. Only in-frame clones appear in the TCRdb table, and some are missing; sequencing was by immunoSEQ multiplex PCR. This table holds about 6,500 clones, roughly 77% found once. This material consisted of CD4+ or CD8+ T cells sorted from blood, taken in a trial of the OX40 agonist ivuxolimab. The receptor set was obtained from an adult with an advanced solid tumor such as melanoma, head and neck, liver or kidney cancer.

The rearrangement uses TRBV7-9 and TRBJ2-7, with TRBD2 matching 8 bases. V trimming: 4 bases; J trimming: 2 bases; junction bases outside the gene matches: 7. This CDR3 spans 15 amino acids. The germline CDR1 and CDR2 sequences are SEHNR and FQNEAQ (reference sequence). In nucleotides, the CDR3 is TGTGCCAGCAGCTCTGAGCGGGAGCCCACCTACGAGCAGTACTTC. Residues: CASSSEREPTYEQYF.

The DNA for the CDR3 is TGTGCCAGCAGTTTAGGGGGGGGCTCTGAAGCTTTCTTT. Residues: CASSLGGGSEAFF. This chain joins TRBV28 and TRBJ1-1; possibly TRBD1 for D (6 bases). The ends were cut back, 2 bases at V and 6 bases at J, with 10 bases in the middle. In germline, CDR1 is MDHEN, CDR2 SYDVKM. The CDR3 length is 13 residues.

There are a few counts of this clone. The chain is built from TRBV12-5 and TRBJ1-1; 8 bases line up with TRBD1. V lost 4 bases, J lost 0 bases, and 13 bases stayed unmatched. There are 18 residues in the CDR3. Germline V gene sequence: CDR1 LGHNT, CDR2 FRNRAP. This chain's CDR3 is CASGSSSLAGGVNTEAFF. In DNA, the CDR3 is TGTGCTAGTGGTTCGTCATCTTTAGCAGGGGGCGTGAACACTGAAGCTTTCTTT.

This chain joins TRBV9 and TRBJ2-1, with D uncertain. The germline gives CDR1 SGDLS, CDR2 YYNGEE. This CDR3 is built from 15 residues. Trimming left V 4 bases short and J 0 bases short, with 11 bases between. This chain's CDR3 is CASSPLRDSYNEQFF. DNA of the CDR3: TGTGCCAGCAGCCCCTTACGAGACTCCTACAATGAGCAGTTCTTC.

The V gene is TRBV7-8, the J gene TRBJ2-1; the D gene is possibly TRBD1 (6 bases). With 5 bases removed from V and 5 bases from J, the gap between germline ends came to 19 bases. The CDR3 covers 16 residues. Germline values: CDR1 SGHVS, CDR2 FQNEAQ. The CDR3 DNA is TGTGCCAGCAGCCCGCCAGGGGTGGGGGCTAACAATGAGCAGTTCTTC. It translates to CASSPPGVGANNEQFF.

The chain uses TRBV27 and TRBJ2-5; D remains ambiguous. The V and J ends lost 7 bases and 3 bases respectively, with 12 bases between them. The CDR3 consists of 13 residues. Germline loops: CDR1 MNHEY, CDR2 SMNVEV (reference sequence). CDR3 nucleotides: TGTGCCAGCAAGTCGCGAATCAAAGAGACCCAGTACTTC. It specifies CASKSRIKETQYF.

This chain uses TRBV9 with TRBJ2-5, with 11 bases lining up with TRBD2. This CDR3 has 17 amino acids. V gave up 3 bases and J gave up 2 bases; unmatched junction bases: 9. Germline CDR1 is SGDLS and CDR2 is YYNGEE. CDR3 in DNA: TGTGCCAGCAGCGCCTACGGGACTAGCGGATATCAAGAGACCCAGTACTTC. It specifies CASSAYGTSGYQETQYF. Combining the CDR3 with reference TRBV9 and TRBJ2-5 gives the whole variable domain DSGVTQTPKHLITATGQRVTLRCSPRSGDLSVYWYQQSLDQGLQFLIQYYNGEERAKGNILERFSAQQFPDLHSELNLSSLELGDSALYFCASSAYGTSGYQETQYFGPGTRLLVL.

J is TRBJ1-1 and V is TRBV6-5; D is uncertain. V was clipped by 0 bases and J by 9 bases, with 14 bases between them. CDR3 length: 14 amino acids. Germline V gene sequence: CDR1 MNHEY, CDR2 SVGAGI. CDR3 coding DNA: TGTGCCAGCAGTTACTCCCTAGGCAATGGGAAAGCTTTCTTT. It yields the protein CASSYSLGNGKAFF.

Only a few counts were recorded for this clone. The chain has TRBV7-8 and TRBJ2-3; D might be TRBD2 (5 bases). Germline V lookup: CDR1 SGHVS, CDR2 FQNEAQ. CDR3 length: 16 amino acids. The germline V and J ends were trimmed by 5 bases and 2 bases, with 17 bases remaining between them. CDR3 in amino acids: CASSPAAEGFTDTQYF. Here the CDR3 DNA reads TGTGCCAGCAGCCCAGCAGCGGAAGGATTCACAGATACGCAGTATTTT.

Of note for this clone: One junction end does not reproduce the germline sequence, and a read error may be involved. The J gene is TRBJ1-5, the V gene TRBV6-1; D call uncertain. CDR3 size: 14 residues. Germline V gives CDR1 MNHNS, CDR2 SASEGT. CDR3 region: CAGSGPYSNQPQHF. CDR3 coding DNA: TGTGCCGGCAGTGGCCCTTATAGCAATCAGCCCCAGCATTTT.